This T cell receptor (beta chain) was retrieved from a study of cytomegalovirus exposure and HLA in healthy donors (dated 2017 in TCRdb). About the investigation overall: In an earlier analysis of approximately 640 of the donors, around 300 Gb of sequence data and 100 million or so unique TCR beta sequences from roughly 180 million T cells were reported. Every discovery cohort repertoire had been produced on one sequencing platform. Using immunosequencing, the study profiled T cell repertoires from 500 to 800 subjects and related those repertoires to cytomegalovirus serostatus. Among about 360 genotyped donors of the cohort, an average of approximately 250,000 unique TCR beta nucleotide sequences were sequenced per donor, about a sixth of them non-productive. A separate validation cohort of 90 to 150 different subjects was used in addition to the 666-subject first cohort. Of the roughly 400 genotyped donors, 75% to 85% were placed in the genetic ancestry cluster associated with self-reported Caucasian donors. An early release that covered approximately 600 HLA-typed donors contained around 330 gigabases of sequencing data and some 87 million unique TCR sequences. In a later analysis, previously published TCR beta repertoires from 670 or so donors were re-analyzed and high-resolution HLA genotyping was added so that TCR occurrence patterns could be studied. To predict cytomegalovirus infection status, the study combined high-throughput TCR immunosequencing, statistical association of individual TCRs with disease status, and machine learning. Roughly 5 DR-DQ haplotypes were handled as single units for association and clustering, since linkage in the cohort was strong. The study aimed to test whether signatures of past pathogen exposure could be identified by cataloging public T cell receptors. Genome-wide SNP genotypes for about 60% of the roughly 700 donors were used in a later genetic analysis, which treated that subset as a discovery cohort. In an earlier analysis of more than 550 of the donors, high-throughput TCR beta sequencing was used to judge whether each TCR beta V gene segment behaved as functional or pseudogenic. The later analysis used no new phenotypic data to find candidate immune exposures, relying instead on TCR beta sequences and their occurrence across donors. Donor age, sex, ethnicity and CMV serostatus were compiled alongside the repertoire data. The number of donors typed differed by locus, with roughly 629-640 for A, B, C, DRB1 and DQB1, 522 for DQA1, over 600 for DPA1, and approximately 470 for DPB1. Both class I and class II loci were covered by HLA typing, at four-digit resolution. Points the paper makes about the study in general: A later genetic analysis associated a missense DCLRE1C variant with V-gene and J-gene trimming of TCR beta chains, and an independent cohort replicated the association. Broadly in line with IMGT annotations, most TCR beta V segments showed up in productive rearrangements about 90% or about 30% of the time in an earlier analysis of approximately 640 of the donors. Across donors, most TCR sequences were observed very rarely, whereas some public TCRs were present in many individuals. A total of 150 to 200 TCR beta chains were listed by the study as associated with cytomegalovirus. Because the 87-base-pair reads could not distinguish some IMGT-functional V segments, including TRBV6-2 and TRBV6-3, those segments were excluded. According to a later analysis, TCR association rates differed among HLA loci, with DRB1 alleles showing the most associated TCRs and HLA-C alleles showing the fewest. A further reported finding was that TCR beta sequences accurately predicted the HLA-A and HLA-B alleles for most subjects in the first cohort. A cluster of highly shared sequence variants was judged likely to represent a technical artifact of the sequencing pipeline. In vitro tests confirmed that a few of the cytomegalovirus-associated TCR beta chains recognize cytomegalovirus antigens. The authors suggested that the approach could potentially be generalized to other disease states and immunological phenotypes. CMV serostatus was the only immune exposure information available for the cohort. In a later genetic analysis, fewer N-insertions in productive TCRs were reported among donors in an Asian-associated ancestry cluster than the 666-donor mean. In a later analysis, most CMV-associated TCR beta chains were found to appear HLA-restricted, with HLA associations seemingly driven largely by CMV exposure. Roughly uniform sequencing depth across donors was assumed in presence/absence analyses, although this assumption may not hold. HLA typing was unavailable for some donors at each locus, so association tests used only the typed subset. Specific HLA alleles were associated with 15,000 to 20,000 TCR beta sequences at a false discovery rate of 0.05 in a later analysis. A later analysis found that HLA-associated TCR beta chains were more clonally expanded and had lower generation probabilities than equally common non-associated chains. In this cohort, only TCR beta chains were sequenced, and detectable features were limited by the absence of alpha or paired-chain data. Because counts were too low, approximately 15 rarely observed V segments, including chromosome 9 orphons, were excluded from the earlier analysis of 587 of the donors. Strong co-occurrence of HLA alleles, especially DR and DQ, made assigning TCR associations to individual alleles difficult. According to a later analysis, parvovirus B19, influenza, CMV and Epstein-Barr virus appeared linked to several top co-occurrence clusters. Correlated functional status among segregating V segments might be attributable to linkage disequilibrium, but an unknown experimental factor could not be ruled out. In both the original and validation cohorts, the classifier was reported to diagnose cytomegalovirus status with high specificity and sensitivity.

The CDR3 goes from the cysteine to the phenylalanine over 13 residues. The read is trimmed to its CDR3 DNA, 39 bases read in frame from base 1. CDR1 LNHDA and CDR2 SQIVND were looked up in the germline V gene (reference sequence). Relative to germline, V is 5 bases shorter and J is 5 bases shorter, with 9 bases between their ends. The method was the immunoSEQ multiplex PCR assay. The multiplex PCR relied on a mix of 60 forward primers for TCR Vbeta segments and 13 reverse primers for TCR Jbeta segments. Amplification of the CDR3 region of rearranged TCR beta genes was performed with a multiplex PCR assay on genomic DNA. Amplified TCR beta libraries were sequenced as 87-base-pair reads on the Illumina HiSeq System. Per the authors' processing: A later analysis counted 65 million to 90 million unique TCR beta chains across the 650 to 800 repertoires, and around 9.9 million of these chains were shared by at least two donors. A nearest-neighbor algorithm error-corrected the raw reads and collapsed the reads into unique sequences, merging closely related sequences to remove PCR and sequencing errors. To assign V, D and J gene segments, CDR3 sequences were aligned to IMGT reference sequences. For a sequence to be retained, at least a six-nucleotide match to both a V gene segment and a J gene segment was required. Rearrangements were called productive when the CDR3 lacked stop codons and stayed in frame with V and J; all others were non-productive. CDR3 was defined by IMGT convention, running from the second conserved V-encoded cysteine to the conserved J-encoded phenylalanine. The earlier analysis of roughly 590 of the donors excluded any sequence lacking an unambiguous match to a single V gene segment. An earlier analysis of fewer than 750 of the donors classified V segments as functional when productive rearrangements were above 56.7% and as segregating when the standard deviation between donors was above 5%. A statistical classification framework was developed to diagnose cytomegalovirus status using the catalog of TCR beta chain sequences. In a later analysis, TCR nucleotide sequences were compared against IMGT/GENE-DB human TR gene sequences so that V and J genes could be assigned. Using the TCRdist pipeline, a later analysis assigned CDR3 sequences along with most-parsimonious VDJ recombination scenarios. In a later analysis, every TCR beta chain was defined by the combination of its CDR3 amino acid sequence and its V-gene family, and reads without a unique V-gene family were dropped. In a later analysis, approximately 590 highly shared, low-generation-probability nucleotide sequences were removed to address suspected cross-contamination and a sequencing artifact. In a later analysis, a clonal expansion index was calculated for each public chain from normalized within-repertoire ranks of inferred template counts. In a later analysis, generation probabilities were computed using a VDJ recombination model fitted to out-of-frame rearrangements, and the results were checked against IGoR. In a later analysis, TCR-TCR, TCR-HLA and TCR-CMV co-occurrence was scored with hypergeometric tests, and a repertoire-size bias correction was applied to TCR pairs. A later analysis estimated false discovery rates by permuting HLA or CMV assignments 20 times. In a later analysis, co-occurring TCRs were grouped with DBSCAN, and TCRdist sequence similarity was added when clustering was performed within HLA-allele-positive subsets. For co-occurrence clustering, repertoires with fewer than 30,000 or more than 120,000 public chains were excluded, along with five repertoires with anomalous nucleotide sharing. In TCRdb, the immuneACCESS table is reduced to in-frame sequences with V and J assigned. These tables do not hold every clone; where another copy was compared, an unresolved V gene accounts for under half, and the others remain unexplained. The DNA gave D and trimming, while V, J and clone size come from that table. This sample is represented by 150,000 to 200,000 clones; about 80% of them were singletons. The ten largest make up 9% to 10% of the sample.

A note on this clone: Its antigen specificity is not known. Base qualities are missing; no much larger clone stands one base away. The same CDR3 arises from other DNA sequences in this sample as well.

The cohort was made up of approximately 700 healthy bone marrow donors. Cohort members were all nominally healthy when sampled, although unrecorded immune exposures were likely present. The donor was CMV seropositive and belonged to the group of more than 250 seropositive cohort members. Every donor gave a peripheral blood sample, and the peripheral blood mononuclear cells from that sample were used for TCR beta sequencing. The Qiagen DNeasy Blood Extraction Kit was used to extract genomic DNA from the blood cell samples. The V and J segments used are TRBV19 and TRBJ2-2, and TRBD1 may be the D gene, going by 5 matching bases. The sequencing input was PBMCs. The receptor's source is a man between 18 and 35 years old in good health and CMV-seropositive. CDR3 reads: CASSARATGELFF. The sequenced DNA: TGTGCCAGTAGTGCCAGGGCAACCGGGGAGCTGTTTTTT. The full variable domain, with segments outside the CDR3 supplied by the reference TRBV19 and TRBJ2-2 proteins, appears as DGGITQSPKYLFRKEGQNVTLSCEQNLNHDAMYWYRQDPGQGLRLIYYSQIVNDFQKGDIAEGYSVSREKKESFPLTVTSAQKNPTAFYLCASSARATGELFFGEGSRLTVL.